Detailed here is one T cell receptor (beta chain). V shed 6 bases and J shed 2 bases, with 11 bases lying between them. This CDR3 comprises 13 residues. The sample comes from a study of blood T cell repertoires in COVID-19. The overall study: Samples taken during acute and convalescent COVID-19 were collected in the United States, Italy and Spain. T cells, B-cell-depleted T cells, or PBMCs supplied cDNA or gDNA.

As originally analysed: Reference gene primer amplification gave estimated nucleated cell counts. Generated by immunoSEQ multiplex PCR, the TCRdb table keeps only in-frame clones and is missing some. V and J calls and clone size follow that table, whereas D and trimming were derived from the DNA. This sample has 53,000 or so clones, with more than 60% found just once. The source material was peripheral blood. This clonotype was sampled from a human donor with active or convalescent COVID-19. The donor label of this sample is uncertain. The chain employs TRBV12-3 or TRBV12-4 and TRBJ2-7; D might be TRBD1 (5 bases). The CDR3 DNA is TGTGCCAGCAGAGTGACAGCAGCCTACGAGCAGTACTTC. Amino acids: CASRVTAAYEQYF.